This TCR beta chain is from a study of CD8+CD57+ T cells in acquired aplastic anemia. At the level of the study: Sorting CD4+ and CD8+ cells gave DNA averaging roughly 3.5 ug.

V shed 3 bases and J 3 bases; nucleotides not matched to a gene: 5. This CDR3 is 14 amino acids long. Per germline, CDR1 SGHRS and CDR2 YFSETQ. This clonotype was observed at least ten times. Its antigen is not known. The template for TCR beta VDJ and CDR3 sequence profiling was genomic DNA. From the reads, TCRdb called clonotypes with MiXCR, one entry per CDR3 protein. The sample includes some 180,000 distinct CDR3 sequences, just over 45% of them seen just once. The study's findings and limits: Patients and controls were not found to differ significantly in CD8+ Simpson's diversity. The study identified almost 30 CD8+ CDR3 sequences shared by patients and controls.

The receptor's source is a human donor in good health. Sequenced: sorted CD4+, CD8+, or CD8+CD57+ T cells (not recorded which) from PBMCs. The V and J genes are TRBV5-1 and TRBJ2-7, with 8 bases lining up with TRBD1. CDR3 nucleotide sequence: TGCGCCAGCAGCTCGGGACAGGCACTCTACGAGCAGTACTTC. Translating it yields CASSSGQALYEQYF.